This T cell receptor beta chain was sequenced in a study of blood T cell repertoires in COVID-19. The CDR3 runs to 14 residues. Germline trimming cut 5 bases from V and 3 bases from J; bases unmatched to any gene: 6. Looked up from germline, CDR1 is LGHNA and CDR2 is YSLEER. Profiled with immunoSEQ multiplex PCR; TCRdb holds only in-frame clones, not every one. Of a few hundred thousand clones in the sample, over 75% are singletons; the top ten hold around 2.5%. The sample was peripheral blood. This sequence joins TRBV4-3 and TRBJ1-1; 7 nucleotides agree with TRBD1. The TCR was taken from a woman aged 70-85 years with COVID-19, enrolled during active disease. CDR3 region: CASSLRQGDTEAFF. CDR3 bases: TGCGCCAGCAGCTTACGACAGGGCGACACTGAAGCTTTCTTT.